Listed here are 20 T cell receptor beta chains from one sample, sequenced in a study of T cells of healthy individuals. TCRdb itself ran the 5' RACE reads through MiXCR, one entry per CDR3 protein. This table has 63,000 or so distinct CDR3 sequences, roughly 16% appearing once. The receptor set was obtained from a human donor in good health.

In this sample, this clonotype turned up many times. The rearrangement joins TRBV5-1 to TRBJ2-7; 7 bases align to TRBD1. The length of the CDR3 is 14 residues. Looked up from germline, CDR1 is SGHRS and CDR2 is YFSETQ. V gave up 4 bases and J gave up 4 bases; unmatched junction bases: 8. The CDR3 region is CASSPPTGTYEQYF. The CDR3 nucleotides are TGCGCCAGCAGCCCTCCGACAGGGACATACGAGCAGTACTTC.

This clonotype was detected only a few times. The chain links TRBV20-1 to TRBJ2-1; D not certain. The length of the CDR3 is 15 residues. The ends were cut back, 4 bases at V and 0 bases at J, with 13 bases in the middle. Germline CDR1 reads DFQATT; CDR2 reads SNEGSKA (reference sequence). CDR3 sequence (DNA): TGCAGTGCTACCCCTCTAGGGCTCTCCTACAATGAGCAGTTCTTC. Protein product: CSATPLGLSYNEQFF.

This clonotype has more than one count but fewer than ten. One end of the junction fails to match germline, which may point to a read error. The rearrangement uses TRBV12-3 or TRBV12-4 and TRBJ1-5; no reliable D call. CDR3 length: 12 amino acids. The CDR3, as DNA: TGTGCCAGCAGTACGGCGGTAGGGCCCCAGAATTTT. Protein sequence: CASSTAVGPQNF.

Only a few counts were recorded for this clonotype. This sequence joins TRBV7-2 and TRBJ1-1; D gene uncertain. CDR3 length: 12 amino acids. Trimming cost V 5 bases and J 2 bases, with 6 bases left between them. CDR1 SGHTA and CDR2 FQGNSA come from the germline V gene. The DNA of the CDR3 is TGTGCCAGCAGCCCTCAAAACACTGAAGCTTTCTTT. This sequence encodes CASSPQNTEAFF. The variable domain in full, with the rest retrieved from reference TRBV7-2 and TRBJ1-1, is GAGVSQSPSNKVTEKGKDVELRCDPISGHTALYWYRQSLGQGLEFLIYFQGNSAPDKSGLPSDRFSAERTGGSVSTLTIQRTQQEDSAVYLCASSPQNTEAFFGQGTRLTVV.

At least ten counts were recorded for this clonotype. The chain is built from TRBV25-1 and TRBJ1-1; D possibly corresponds to TRBD1 (6 bases). Deletions cut 4 bases from V and 0 bases from J, with 12 bases between. There are 15 residues in the CDR3. Germline CDR1 and CDR2: MGHDK and SYGVNS. Here the CDR3 DNA reads TGTGCCAGCAGTGTTGGCCGGACAGTGAACACTGAAGCTTTCTTT. This sequence encodes CASSVGRTVNTEAFF.

The chain carries TRBV20-1 and TRBJ2-7; 11 bases line up with TRBD1. Germline CDR1 and CDR2: DFQATT and SNEGSKA (reference sequence). The CDR3 loop spans 14 amino acids. V was clipped by 3 bases and J by 3 bases; unmatched bases: 4. As DNA, the CDR3 is TGCAGTGCTAGGGGGGGACAGGGGGGCTACGAGCAGTACTTC. Protein product: CSARGGQGGYEQYF.

This clonotype was detected only a few times. The rearrangement links TRBV27 to TRBJ1-1, with D tentatively TRBD1 (6 bases). Deletions cut 5 bases from V and 1 base from J, with 11 bases between. Germline CDR1 and CDR2: MNHEY and SMNVEV (reference sequence). CDR3 length equals 14 residues. The CDR3 spells CASSLTGQNTEAFF. The CDR3 nucleotides read TGTGCCAGCAGTCTGACAGGTCAGAACACTGAAGCTTTCTTT.

This clonotype was detected a few times. V and J are TRBV20-1 and TRBJ2-7; D is perhaps TRBD2 (6 bases). CDR3 length: 13 amino acids. Trimming took 5 bases from V and 0 from J, leaving 11 bases between them. Per germline, CDR1 DFQATT and CDR2 SNEGSKA (reference sequence). CDR3: CSAPAGNSYEQYF. The CDR3 DNA sequence: TGCAGTGCTCCCGCGGGGAACTCCTACGAGCAGTACTTC.

With regard to this clonotype: At one end, the junction sequence differs from germline, possibly due to a read error. The chain is built from TRBV7-7 and TRBJ2-5; the D call may be TRBD1 or TRBD2 (5 bases each). Germline assignment: CDR1 SSHAT and CDR2 FNYEAQ (reference sequence). The CDR3 covers 18 residues. This CDR3 is CASSLFDTNGALQETQYF. Written as DNA, the CDR3 is TGTGCTAGCAGCTTATTCGACACGAACGGGGCCCTCCAAGAGACCCAGTACTTC.

The rearrangement uses TRBV7-2 and TRBJ1-5; maybe TRBD1 (5 bases). The CDR3 is made up of 16 amino acids. V was cut by 4 bases and J by 5 bases, with 18 bases left in between. Germline lookup yields CDR1 SGHTA and CDR2 FQGNSA. CDR3 sequence: CASSSYRSGRDQPQHF. CDR3 DNA: TGTGCCAGCAGCTCGTATCGGTCAGGGAGGGATCAGCCCCAGCATTTT. Complete variable domain (other parts from reference TRBV7-2 and TRBJ1-5): GAGVSQSPSNKVTEKGKDVELRCDPISGHTALYWYRQSLGQGLEFLIYFQGNSAPDKSGLPSDRFSAERTGGSVSTLTIQRTQQEDSAVYLCASSSYRSGRDQPQHFGDGTRLSIL.

There are many counts of this clonotype. The CDR3 sequence: CASRTTDRGGRDTQYF. CDR3 in DNA: TGTGCCAGCAGGACAACAGATAGGGGGGGCCGGGATACGCAGTATTTT. V and J are TRBV6-1 and TRBJ2-3, with D possibly TRBD2 on 7 matching bases. The CDR3 has 16 amino acids. With 6 bases removed from V and 6 bases from J, the gap between germline ends came to 22 bases. Germline assignment: CDR1 MNHNS and CDR2 SASEGT.

The chain uses TRBV6-2 or TRBV6-3 and TRBJ2-2, with 7 bases matching TRBD2. Trimming at V came to 8 bases and at J to 4 bases, leaving 16 bases not matched to a gene. CDR1 and CDR2 (germline): MNHEY, SVGEGT. The CDR3 extends over 17 amino acids. The CDR3 sequence is CASASKRFPGGTGELFF. CDR3 nucleotides: TGTGCCAGCGCGTCAAAGCGGTTCCCGGGGGGCACCGGGGAGCTGTTTTTT.

The rearrangement joins TRBV6-2 or TRBV6-3 to TRBJ1-5; D unresolved. The CDR3 sequence is 12 residues long. Germline CDR1 and CDR2: MNHEY and SVGEGT. Trimming cost V 5 bases and J 3 bases, with 5 bases left between them. CDR3 in amino acids: CASSDLNQPQHF. CDR3 bases: TGTGCCAGCAGTGACCTCAATCAGCCCCAGCATTTT.

This clonotype has at least ten counts. The CDR3 spells CASSLESWTRTNEKLFF. In nucleotides, the CDR3 is TGTGCCAGCAGCTTAGAGTCCTGGACACGGACTAATGAAAAACTGTTTTTT. This rearrangement joins TRBV7-9 to TRBJ1-4; a possible D gene is TRBD1 (5 bases). There are 17 residues in the CDR3. Germline V gene data show CDR1 as SEHNR and CDR2 as FQNEAQ (reference sequence). V lost 1 base and J lost 2, with 14 bases in between.

The DNA for the CDR3 is TGTGCCAGCAGCCGGTCCGGGACAACAGATACGCAGTATTTT. Encoded protein: CASSRSGTTDTQYF. This rearrangement joins TRBV7-3 to TRBJ2-3, with D maybe TRBD1 (6 bases). V was shortened by 5 bases and J by 3 bases, with 12 bases between the two germline ends. The length of the CDR3 is 14 residues. Germline CDR1 and CDR2: SGHTA and FQGTGA.

This chain uses TRBV3-1 with TRBJ2-2; TRBD2 might be the D (6 bases). V was pared by 5 bases and J by 1 base, with 26 bases between. Germline V gene sequence: CDR1 LGHDT, CDR2 YNNKEL (reference sequence). CDR3 length equals 20 residues. This chain's CDR3 is CASSYTMFLRETENTGELFF. Here the CDR3 DNA reads TGTGCCAGCAGCTACACCATGTTTCTGCGGGAAACCGAGAACACCGGGGAGCTGTTTTTT.

This clonotype appeared many times. V and J are TRBV18 and TRBJ2-7; possible D gene TRBD1, 5 bases. Trimming took off 3 bases at V and 0 bases at J, with 9 bases between the two ends. The V gene's germline CDR1 is KGHSH and CDR2 LQKENI. The CDR3 loop spans 14 amino acids. The CDR3 here is CASSPRASSYEQYF. Written as DNA, the CDR3 is TGTGCCAGCTCACCCAGGGCTAGCTCCTACGAGCAGTACTTC.

This clonotype was seen at least ten times. V usage is TRBV7-2 and J usage is TRBJ2-7; D not resolved. This CDR3 comprises 14 residues. Trimming shortened V by 4 bases and J by 0 bases, and 10 bases separated the two germline ends. CDR1 and CDR2 from the germline V gene are SGHTA and FQGNSA. The CDR3 coding sequence is TGTGCCAGCAGCTCTCCCAGTAGCTCCTACGAGCAGTACTTC. Protein sequence: CASSSPSSSYEQYF.

This clonotype was recorded many times. This chain connects TRBV29-1 to TRBJ1-1; TRBD1 might be the D (6 bases). Per germline, CDR1 SQVTM and CDR2 ANQGSEA. The CDR3 runs to 14 residues. Trimming removed 7 bases at V and 0 bases at J, with 15 bases between. The CDR3 here is CSGGGGALNTEAFF. The CDR3 coding sequence is TGCAGCGGGGGCGGGGGCGCGTTGAACACTGAAGCTTTCTTT.

This chain joins TRBV6-5 and TRBJ1-4; D is perhaps TRBD1 (5 bases). Germline V gene sequence: CDR1 MNHEY, CDR2 SVGAGI. Between the trimmed V and J ends, which lost 4 bases and 2 bases, there was a span of 23 bases. CDR3 length: 19 amino acids. This CDR3 is CASSFNTDLDKGTNEKLFF. CDR3 DNA sequence: TGTGCCAGCAGTTTCAACACGGACCTAGATAAGGGGACTAATGAAAAACTGTTTTTT.